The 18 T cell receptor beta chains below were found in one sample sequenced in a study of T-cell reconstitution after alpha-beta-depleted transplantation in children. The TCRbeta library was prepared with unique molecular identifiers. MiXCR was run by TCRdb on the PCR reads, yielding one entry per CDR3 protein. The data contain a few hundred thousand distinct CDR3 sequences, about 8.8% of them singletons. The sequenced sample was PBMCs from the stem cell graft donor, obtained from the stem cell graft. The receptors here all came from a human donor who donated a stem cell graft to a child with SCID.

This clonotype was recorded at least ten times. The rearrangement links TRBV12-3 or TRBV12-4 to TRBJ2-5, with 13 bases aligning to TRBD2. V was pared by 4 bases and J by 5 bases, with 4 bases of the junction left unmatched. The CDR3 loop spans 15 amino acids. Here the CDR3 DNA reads TGTGCCAGCAGTTGGACTAGCGGGGGCTGGGAGACCCAGTACTTC. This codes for CASSWTSGGWETQYF.

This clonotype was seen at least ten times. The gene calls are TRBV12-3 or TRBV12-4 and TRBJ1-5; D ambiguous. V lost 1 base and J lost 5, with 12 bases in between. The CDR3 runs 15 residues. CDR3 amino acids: CASSLVEGGDQPQHF. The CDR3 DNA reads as TGTGCCAGCAGTTTAGTCGAAGGCGGGGATCAGCCCCAGCATTTT.

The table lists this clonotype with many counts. As DNA, the CDR3 is TGTGCCACCACCCCAGGGACAGGGAACAACTATGGCTACACCTTC. Translation: CATTPGTGNNYGYTF. This chain links TRBV19 with TRBJ1-2, with 9 bases matching TRBD1. The CDR3 covers 15 residues. V shed 10 bases, J shed 2 bases, and the junction held 11 bases outside the gene matches. Germline V gives CDR1 LNHDA, CDR2 SQIVND (reference sequence).

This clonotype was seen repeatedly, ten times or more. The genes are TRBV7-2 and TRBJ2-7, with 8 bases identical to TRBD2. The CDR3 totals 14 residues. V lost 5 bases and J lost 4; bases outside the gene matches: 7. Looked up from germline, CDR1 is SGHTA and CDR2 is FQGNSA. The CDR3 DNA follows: TGTGCCAGCAGCCCTGCCGGGGGGGGTTACGAGCAGTACTTC. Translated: CASSPAGGGYEQYF.

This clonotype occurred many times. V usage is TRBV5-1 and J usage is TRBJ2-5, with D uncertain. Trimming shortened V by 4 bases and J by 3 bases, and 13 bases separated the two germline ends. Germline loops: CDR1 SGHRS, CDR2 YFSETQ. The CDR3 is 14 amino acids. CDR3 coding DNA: TGCGCCAGCAGCCCCTCGTCGGGCAAAGAGACCCAGTACTTC. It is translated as CASSPSSGKETQYF.

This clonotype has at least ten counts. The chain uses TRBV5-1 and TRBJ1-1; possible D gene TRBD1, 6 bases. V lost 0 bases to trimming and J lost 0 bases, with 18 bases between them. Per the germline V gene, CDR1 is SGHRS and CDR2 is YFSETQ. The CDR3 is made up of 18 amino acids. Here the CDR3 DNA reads TGCGCCAGCAGCTTGGCCCCGACAGGCGGCATAATGAACACTGAAGCTTTCTTT. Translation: CASSLAPTGGIMNTEAFF.

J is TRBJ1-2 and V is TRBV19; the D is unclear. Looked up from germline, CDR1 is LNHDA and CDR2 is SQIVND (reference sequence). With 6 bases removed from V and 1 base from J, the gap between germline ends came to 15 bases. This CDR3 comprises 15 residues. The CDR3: CASRSASNLNYGYTF. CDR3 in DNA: TGTGCCAGTAGGTCAGCTTCGAACCTTAACTATGGCTACACCTTC.

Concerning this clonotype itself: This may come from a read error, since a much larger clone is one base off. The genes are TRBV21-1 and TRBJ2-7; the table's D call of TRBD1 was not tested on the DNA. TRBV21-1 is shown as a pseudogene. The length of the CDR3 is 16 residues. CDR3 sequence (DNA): TGTGCCAGCAGCAATCGTCCCCCGGGACAGTCCTACGAGCAGTACTTC. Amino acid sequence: CASSNRPPGQSYEQYF.

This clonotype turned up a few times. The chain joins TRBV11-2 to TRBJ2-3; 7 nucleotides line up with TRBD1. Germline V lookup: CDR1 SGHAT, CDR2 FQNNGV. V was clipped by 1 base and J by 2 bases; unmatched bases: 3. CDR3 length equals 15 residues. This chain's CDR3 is CASSLGDRHTDTQYF. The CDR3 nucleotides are TGTGCCAGCAGCTTAGGGGACAGACACACAGATACGCAGTATTTT.

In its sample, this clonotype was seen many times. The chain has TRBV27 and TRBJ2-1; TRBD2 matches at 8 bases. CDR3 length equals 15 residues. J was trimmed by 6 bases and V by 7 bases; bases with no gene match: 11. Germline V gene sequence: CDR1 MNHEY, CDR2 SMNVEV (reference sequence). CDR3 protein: CASTLQRGPSNEQFF. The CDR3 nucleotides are TGTGCCAGCACTCTTCAGCGGGGGCCTTCCAATGAGCAGTTCTTC.

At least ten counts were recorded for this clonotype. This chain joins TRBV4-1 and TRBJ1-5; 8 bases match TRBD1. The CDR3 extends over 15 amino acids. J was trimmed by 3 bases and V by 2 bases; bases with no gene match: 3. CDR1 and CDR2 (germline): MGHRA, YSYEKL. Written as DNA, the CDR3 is TGCGCCAGCAGCCAACCGACAGGGGTCAATCAGCCCCAGCATTTT. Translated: CASSQPTGVNQPQHF.

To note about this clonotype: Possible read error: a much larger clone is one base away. CDR3 in amino acids: CASSQDGTSTSEGETRYF. For the CDR3, the DNA is TGTGCCAGCAGCCAAGATGGGACTAGCACCAGCGAAGGGGAGACCCGGTACTTC. The J gene is TRBJ2-5, the V gene TRBV4-2; 9 bases are shared with TRBD2. The germline gives CDR1 LGHNA, CDR2 YNFKEQ. The CDR3 consists of 18 residues.

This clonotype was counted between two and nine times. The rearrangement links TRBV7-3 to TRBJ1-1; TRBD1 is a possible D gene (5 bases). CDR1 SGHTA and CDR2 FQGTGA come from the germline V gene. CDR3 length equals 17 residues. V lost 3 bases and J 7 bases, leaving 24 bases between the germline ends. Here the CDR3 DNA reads TGTGCCAGCAGCTTCCTCGAGGATCCGGGACTACTACTTGAAGCTTTCTTT. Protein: CASSFLEDPGLLLEAFF.

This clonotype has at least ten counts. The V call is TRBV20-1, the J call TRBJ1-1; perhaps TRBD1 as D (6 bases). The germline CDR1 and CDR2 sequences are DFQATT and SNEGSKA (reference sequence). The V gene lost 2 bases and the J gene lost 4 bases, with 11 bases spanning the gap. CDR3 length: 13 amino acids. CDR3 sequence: CSARSIGGTEAFF. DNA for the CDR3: TGCAGTGCTAGATCCATAGGGGGCACTGAAGCTTTCTTT.

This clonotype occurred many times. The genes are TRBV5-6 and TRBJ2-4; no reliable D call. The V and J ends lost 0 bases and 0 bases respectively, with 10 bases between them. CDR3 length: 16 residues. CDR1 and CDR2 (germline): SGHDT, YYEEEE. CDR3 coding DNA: TGTGCCAGCAGCTTGGCTACCCCACTAGCCAAAAACATTCAGTACTTC. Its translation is CASSLATPLAKNIQYF. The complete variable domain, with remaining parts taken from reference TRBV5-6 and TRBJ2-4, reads DAGVTQSPTHLIKTRGQQVTLRCSPKSGHDTVSWYQQALGQGPQFIFQYYEEEERQRGNFPDRFSGHQFPNYSSELNVNALLLGDSALYLCASSLATPLAKNIQYFGAGTRLSVL.

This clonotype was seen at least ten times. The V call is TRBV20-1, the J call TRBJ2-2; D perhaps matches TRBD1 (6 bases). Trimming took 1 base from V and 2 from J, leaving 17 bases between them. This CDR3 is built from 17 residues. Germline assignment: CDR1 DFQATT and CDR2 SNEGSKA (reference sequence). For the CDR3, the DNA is TGCAGTGCTAGAGCTGGGGGCGGAAGGGTAAACACCGGGGAGCTGTTTTTT. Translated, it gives CSARAGGGRVNTGELFF.

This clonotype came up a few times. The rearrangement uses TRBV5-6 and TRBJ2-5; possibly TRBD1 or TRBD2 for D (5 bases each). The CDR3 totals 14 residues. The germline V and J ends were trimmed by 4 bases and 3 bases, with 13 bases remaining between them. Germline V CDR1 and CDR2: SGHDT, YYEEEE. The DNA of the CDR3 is TGTGCCAGCAGCCACATCGGGGCCAAAGAGACCCAGTACTTC. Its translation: CASSHIGAKETQYF.

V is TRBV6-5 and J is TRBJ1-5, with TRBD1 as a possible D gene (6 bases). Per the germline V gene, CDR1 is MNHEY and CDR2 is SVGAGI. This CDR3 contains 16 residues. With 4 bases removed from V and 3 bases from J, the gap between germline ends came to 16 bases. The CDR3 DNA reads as TGTGCCAGCAGTTCTTCACAGGGCGGAATCAATCAGCCCCAGCATTTT. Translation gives CASSSSQGGINQPQHF.